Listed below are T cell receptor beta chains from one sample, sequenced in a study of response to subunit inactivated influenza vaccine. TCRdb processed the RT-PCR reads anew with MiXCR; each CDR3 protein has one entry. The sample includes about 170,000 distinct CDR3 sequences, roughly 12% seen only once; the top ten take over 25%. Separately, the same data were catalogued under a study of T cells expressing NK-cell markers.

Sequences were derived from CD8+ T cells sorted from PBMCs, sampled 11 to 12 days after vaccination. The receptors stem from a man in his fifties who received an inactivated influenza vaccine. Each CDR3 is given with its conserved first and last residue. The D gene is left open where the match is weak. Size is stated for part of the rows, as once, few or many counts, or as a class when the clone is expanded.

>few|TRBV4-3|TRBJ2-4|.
CASSQDGVAKNIQYF
TGCGCCAGCAGCCAAGACGGAGTAGCCAAAAACATTCAGTACTTC
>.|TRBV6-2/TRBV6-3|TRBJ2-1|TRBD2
CASRRLAYNEQFF
TGTGCCAGCAGAAGACTAGCTTACAATGAGCAGTTCTTC
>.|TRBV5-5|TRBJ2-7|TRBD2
CASSFASGGTSYEQYF
TGTGCCAGCAGCTTTGCCAGCGGGGGTACCTCCTACGAGCAGTACTTC
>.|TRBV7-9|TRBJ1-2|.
CASSYGQHYGYTF
TGTGCCAGCAGCTATGGACAGCACTATGGCTACACCTTC
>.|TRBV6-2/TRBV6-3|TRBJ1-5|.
CASSWDPSNQPQHF
TGTGCCAGCAGTTGGGACCCGAGCAATCAGCCCCAGCATTTT
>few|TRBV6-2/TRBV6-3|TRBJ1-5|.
CASSGIGPFNQPQHF
TGTGCCAGCAGTGGAATAGGACCTTTCAATCAGCCCCAGCATTTT
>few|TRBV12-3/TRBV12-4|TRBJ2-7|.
CASSTSAGGYEQYF
.
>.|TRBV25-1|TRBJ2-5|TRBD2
CASSEGGMETQYF
TGTGCCAGCAGTGAGGGGGGGATGGAGACCCAGTACTTC
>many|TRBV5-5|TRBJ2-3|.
CASSLDGSTDTQYF
TGTGCCAGCAGCTTGGACGGGAGCACAGATACGCAGTATTTT
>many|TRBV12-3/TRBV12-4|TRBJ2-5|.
CASSSRAWETQYF
TGTGCCAGCAGTTCGAGGGCCTGGGAGACCCAGTACTTC
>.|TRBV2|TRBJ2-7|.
CASRTGQGHEQYF
TGTGCCAGCAGGACGGGGCAGGGCCACGAGCAGTACTTC
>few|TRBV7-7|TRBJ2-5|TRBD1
CATSPGQGWGETQYF
TGTGCTACGAGCCCGGGACAGGGGTGGGGAGAGACCCAGTACTTC
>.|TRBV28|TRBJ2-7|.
CASSSPRRGGEQYF
TGTGCCAGCAGTAGCCCCAGACGGGGAGGCGAGCAGTACTTC
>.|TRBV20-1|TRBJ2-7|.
CSARGDPGSAYEQYF
TGCAGTGCTAGAGGAGACCCCGGATCGGCCTACGAGCAGTACTTC
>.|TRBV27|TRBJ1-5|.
CASSLTGIFQPQHF
TGTGCCAGCAGTTTAACTGGGATTTTCCAGCCCCAGCATTTT
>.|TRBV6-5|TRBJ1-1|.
CASSYSLRGGDGTEAFF
TGTGCCAGCAGTTACTCCCTTAGGGGTGGAGATGGCACTGAAGCTTTCTTT
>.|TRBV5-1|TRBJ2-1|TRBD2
CASSRTSGANEQFF
TGCGCCAGCAGCCGGACTAGCGGGGCAAATGAGCAGTTCTTC
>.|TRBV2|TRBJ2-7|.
CASRTLGGGPHEQYF
TGTGCCAGCAGAACGTTAGGGGGAGGGCCCCACGAGCAGTACTTC
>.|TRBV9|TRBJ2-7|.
CASSPRWGPSYEQYF
TGTGCCAGCAGCCCTCGATGGGGGCCGTCCTACGAGCAGTACTTC
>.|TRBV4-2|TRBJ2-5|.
CASSQDGRQPQETQYF
TGTGCCAGCAGCCAAGATGGGAGACAGCCACAAGAGACCCAGTACTTC
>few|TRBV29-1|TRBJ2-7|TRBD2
CSVEGGGSHEQYF
TGCAGCGTTGAAGGGGGGGGGTCCCACGAGCAGTACTTC
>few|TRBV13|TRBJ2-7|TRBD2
CASSLGLAGDGAYEQYF
TGTGCCAGCAGCTTAGGACTAGCGGGGGACGGAGCCTACGAGCAGTACTTC